The subject of this entry is one TCR beta chain. The junction differs from germline at one of its ends, possibly a read error. The data are from a study of blood T cell repertoires in COVID-19. Study details: Spain, Italy and the United States supplied samples that represented acute and convalescent COVID-19.

This CDR3 contains 12 residues. The V gene's germline CDR1 is LGHDT and CDR2 YNNKEL (reference sequence). Some clones are missing from TCRdb's copy, which holds only in-frame ones; the method was immunoSEQ multiplex PCR. The sample lists roughly 86,000 clones; over 70% were seen once. The TCR originated in a man in his fifties or sixties who had recovered from COVID-19. The specimen was peripheral blood. This rearrangement joins TRBV3-1 (or the pseudogene TRBV3-2) to TRBJ1-6, with TRBD1 as a possible D gene (5 bases). The CDR3 nucleotides are TGTGCCAGCAGCCAAAATGGACAAGGAGAACGCTTT. This gives the protein CASSQNGQGERF.